This T cell receptor beta chain stems from a study of blood T cells in healthy people across ages. Findings and limits, study-wide: PBMCs went unsorted, and a conclusive naive versus antigen-experienced comparison was therefore prevented. Compared with aged donors, long-lived donors showed fewer expanded clones, suggesting selection.

Each donor supplied around 10 milliliters of peripheral blood. Samples each yielded at least 5 micrograms of total RNA. Combining a sample-barcoded 5' primer with a J-beta primer mix, a second PCR ran for 7 to 11 cycles. Each CDR3 protein gets one entry after TCRdb re-called the 5' RACE reads with MiXCR. The table shows about 1 million distinct CDR3 sequences, with roughly 45% occurring only once. This CDR3 is 16 amino acids long. Looked up from germline, CDR1 is DFQATT and CDR2 is SNEGSKA (reference sequence). V dropped 3 bases and J dropped 0; count of bases not matched to a gene: 10. A remark on this clonotype: Its antigen is as yet unknown.

The TCR sequence derives from a woman in her sixties in good health. The chain employs TRBV20-1 and TRBJ2-7; 8 bases match TRBD2. Source material: blood. The chain's CDR3 is CSASEAGAPTSYEQYF. The CDR3 nucleotides read TGCAGTGCTAGTGAAGCGGGAGCGCCCACCTCCTACGAGCAGTACTTC.